The clone carrying this T cell receptor (beta chain) was seen only once. Its matching antigen is unknown. The data stem from a study of radiotherapy plus CTLA-4 blockade in lung cancer. Study-wide results and caveats: After treatment with radiotherapy plus ipilimumab, TCR clones that came from the tumor expanded in blood. In blood, early T cell clone dynamics reportedly predicted response best, together with interferon-beta.

Assay: immunoSEQ multiplex PCR; the TCRdb copy retains only in-frame clones and omits some. Found here are roughly 35,000 clones, roughly 70% of them singletons; the top ten hold around an eighth. The clonotype originates from a human donor with non-small cell lung cancer that progressed on radiotherapy plus ipilimumab. Sequenced material: peripheral blood, taken from a patient treated with radiotherapy plus ipilimumab.

CDR3 DNA: TGTGCCAGCAAGGCGGCCGGAGGTTTCAGAGAGACCCAGTACTTC. It codes for CASKAAGGFRETQYF. The chain carries TRBV2 and TRBJ2-5; D may be TRBD2 (5 bases). Germline CDR1 reads SNHLY; CDR2 reads FYNNEI. This CDR3 is 15 amino acids long. Between the trimmed V and J ends, which lost 7 bases and 4 bases, there was a span of 19 bases.